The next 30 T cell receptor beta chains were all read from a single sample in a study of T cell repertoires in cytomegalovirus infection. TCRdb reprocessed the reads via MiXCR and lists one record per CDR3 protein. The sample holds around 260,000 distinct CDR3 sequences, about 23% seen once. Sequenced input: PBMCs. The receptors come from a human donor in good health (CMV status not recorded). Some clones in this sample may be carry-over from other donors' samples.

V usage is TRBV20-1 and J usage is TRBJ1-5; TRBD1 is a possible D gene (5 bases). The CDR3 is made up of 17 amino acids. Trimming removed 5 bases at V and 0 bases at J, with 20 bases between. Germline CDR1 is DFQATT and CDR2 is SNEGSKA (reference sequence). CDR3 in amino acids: CSASDPTASHSNQPQHF. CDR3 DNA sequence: TGCAGTGCTTCTGATCCGACAGCAAGTCATAGCAATCAGCCCCAGCATTTT.

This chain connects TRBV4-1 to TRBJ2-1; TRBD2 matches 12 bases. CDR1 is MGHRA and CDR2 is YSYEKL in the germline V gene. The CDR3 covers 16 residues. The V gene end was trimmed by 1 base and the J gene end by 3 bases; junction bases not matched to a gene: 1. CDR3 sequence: CASSQGLAGDYNEQFF. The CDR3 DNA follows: TGCGCCAGCAGCCAAGGACTAGCGGGAGACTACAATGAGCAGTTCTTC.

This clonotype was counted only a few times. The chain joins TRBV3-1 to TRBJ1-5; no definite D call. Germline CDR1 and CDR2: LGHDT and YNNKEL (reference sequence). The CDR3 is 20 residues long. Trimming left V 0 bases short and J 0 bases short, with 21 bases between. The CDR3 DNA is TGTGCCAGCAGCCAAGAAAACGGACGTCGACGGACCGATAGCAATCAGCCCCAGCATTTT. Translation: CASSQENGRRRTDSNQPQHF.

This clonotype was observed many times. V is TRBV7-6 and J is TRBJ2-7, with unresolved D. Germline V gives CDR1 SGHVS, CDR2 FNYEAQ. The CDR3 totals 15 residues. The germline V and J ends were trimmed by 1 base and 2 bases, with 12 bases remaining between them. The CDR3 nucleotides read TGTGCCAGCAGCTTAGGGTACAGCCCCACCTACGAGCAGTACTTC. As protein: CASSLGYSPTYEQYF.

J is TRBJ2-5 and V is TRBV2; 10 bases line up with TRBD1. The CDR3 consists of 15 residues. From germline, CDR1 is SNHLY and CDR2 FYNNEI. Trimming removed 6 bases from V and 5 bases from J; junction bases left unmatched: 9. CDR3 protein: CASREPGQGHETQYF. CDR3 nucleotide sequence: TGTGCCAGCAGAGAGCCGGGACAGGGGCACGAGACCCAGTACTTC.

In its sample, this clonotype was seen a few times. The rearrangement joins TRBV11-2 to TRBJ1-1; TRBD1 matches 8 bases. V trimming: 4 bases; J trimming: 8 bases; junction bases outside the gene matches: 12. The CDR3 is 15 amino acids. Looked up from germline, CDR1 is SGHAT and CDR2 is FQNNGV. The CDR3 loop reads CASSSRPPGGLEAFF. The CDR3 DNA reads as TGTGCCAGCAGCTCAAGGCCGCCAGGGGGCCTAGAAGCTTTCTTT.

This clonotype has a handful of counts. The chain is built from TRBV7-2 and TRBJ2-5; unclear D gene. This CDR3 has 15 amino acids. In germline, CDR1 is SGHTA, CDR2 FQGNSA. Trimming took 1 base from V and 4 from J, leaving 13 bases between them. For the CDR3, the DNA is TGTGCCAGCAGCTTAGTTGGAAACCCGCTAGAGACCCAGTACTTC. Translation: CASSLVGNPLETQYF.

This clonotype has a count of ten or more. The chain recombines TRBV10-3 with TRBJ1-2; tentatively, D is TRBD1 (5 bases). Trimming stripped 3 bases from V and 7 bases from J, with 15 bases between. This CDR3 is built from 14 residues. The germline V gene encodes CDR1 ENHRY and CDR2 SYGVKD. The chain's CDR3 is CAISEGREFFGYTF. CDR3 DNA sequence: TGTGCCATCAGTGAAGGCAGGGAGTTTTTTGGCTACACCTTC.

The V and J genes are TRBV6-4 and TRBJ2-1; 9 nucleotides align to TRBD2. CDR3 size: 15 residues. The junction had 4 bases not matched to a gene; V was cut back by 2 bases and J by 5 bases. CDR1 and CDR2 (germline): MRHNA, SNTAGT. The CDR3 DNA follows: TGTGCCAGCAGTGACGCCGGGACTAGCAACAATGAGCAGTTCTTC. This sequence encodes CASSDAGTSNNEQFF.

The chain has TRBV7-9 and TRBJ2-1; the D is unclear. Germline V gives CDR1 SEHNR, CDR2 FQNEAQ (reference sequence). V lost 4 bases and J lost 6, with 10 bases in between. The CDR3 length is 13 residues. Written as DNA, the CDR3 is TGTGCCAGCAGCTCCCGGTCCCGCAATGAGCAGTTCTTC. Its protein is CASSSRSRNEQFF.

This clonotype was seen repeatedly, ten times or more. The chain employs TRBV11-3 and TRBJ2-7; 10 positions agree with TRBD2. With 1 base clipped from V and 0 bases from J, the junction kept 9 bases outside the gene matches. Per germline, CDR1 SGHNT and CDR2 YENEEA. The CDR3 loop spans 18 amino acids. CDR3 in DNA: TGTGCCAGCAGCTTAGTTGGTAGCGGGAGGAGGGCCTCCTACGAGCAGTACTTC. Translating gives CASSLVGSGRRASYEQYF.

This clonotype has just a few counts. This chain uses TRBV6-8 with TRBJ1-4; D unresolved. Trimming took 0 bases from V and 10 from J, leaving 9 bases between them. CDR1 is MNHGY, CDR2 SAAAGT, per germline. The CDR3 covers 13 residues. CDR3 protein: CASSYSKGGKLFF. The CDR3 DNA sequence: TGTGCCAGCAGTTACTCAAAGGGAGGAAAACTGTTTTTT.

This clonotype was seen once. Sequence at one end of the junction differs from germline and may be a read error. The CDR3 DNA sequence: TGTGCCAGCACCTTAACGGACAGTGGAAACACCATATATTTT. This sequence encodes CASTLTDSGNTIYF. The chain carries TRBV7-3 and TRBJ1-3; D perhaps matches TRBD1 (6 bases). Germline lookup yields CDR1 SGHTA and CDR2 FQGTGA. The CDR3 totals 14 residues.

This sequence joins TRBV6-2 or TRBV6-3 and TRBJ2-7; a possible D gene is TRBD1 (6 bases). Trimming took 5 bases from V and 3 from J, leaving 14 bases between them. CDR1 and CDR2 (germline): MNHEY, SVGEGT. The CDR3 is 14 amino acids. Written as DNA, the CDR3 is TGTGCCAGCAGTCCACAGGGAAATGTCTACGAGCAGTACTTC. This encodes CASSPQGNVYEQYF.

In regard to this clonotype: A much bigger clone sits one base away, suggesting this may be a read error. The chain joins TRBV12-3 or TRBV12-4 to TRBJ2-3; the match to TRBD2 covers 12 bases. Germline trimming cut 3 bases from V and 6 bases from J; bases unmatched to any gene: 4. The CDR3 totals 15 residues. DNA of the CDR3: TGTGCCAGCAGTTTTGTCCTAGCGGGAGGGGATACGCAGTATTTT. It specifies CASSFVLAGGDTQYF.

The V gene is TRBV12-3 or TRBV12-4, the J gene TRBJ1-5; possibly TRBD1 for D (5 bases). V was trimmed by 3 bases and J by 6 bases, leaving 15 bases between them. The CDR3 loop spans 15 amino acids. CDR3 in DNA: TGTGCCAGCAGTTTTCGATCGGGGCTCGTTCAGCCCCAGCATTTT. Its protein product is CASSFRSGLVQPQHF.

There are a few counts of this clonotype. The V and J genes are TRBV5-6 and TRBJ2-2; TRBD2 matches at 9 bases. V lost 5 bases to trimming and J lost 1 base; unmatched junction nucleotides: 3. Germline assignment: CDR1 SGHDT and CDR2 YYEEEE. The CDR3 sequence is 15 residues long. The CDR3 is CASSPTSGNTGELFF. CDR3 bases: TGTGCCAGCAGTCCGACTAGCGGGAACACCGGGGAGCTGTTTTTT.

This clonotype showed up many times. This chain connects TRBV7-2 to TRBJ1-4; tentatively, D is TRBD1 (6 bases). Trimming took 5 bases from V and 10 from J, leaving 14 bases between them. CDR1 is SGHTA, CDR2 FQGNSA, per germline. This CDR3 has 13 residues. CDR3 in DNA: TGTGCCAGCAGCCGGGACTCGGGGGCAAAACTGTTTTTT. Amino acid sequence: CASSRDSGAKLFF.

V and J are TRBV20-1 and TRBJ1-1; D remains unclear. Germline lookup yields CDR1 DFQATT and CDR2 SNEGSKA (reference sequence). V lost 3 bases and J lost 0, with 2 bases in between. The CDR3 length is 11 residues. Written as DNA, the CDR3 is TGCAGTGCTAGTTTGAACACTGAAGCTTTCTTT. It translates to CSASLNTEAFF.

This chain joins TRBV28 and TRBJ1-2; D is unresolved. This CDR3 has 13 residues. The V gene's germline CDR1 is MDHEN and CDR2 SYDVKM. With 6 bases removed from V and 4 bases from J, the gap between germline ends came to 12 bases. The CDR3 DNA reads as TGTGCCAGCAGCACGAGCCCGTCCTATGGCTACACCTTC. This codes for CASSTSPSYGYTF.

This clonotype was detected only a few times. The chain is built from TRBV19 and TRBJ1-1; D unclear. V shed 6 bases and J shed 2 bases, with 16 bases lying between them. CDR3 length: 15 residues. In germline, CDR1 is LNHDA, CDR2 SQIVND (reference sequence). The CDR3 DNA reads TGTGCCAGTAGCTCCCCCGGTGGATCTAACACTGAAGCTTTCTTT. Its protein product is CASSSPGGSNTEAFF.

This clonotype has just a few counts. The CDR3 DNA follows: TGTGCCAGCAGCTTCGATCTGCCCTACGAGCAGTACTTC. It yields the protein CASSFDLPYEQYF. This chain uses TRBV5-4 with TRBJ2-7; D call uncertain. The V gene's germline CDR1 is SGHNT and CDR2 YYREEE (reference sequence). The CDR3 is 13 residues long. Trimming removed 2 bases at V and 2 bases at J, with 8 bases between.

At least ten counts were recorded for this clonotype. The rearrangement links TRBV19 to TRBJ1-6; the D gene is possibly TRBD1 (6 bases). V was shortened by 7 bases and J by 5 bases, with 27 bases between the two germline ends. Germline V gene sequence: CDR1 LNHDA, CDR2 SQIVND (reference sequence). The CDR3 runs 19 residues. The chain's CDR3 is CASTRSGTSNKADNSPLHF. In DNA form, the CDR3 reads TGTGCCAGTACCCGATCCGGGACATCTAACAAGGCGGATAATTCACCCCTCCACTTT.

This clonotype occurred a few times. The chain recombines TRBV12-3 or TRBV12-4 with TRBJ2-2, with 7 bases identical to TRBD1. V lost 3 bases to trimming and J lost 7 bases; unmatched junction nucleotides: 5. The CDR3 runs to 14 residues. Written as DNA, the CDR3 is TGTGCCAGCAGTTTGAGGGGGCAAGACGGGGAGCTGTTTTTT. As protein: CASSLRGQDGELFF.

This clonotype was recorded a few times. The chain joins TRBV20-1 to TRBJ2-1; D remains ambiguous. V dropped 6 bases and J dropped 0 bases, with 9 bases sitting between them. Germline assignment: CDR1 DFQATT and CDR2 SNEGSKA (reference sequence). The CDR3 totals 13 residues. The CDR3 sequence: CSAAGSSYNEQFF. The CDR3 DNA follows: TGCAGTGCCGCAGGAAGCTCCTACAATGAGCAGTTCTTC.

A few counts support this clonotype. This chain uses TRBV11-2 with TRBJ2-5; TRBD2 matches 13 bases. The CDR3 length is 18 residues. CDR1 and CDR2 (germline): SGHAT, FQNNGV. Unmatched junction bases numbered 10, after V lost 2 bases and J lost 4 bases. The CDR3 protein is CASSLSWATSGGLETQYF. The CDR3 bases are TGTGCCAGCAGCTTATCCTGGGCGACTAGCGGGGGGCTAGAGACCCAGTACTTC.

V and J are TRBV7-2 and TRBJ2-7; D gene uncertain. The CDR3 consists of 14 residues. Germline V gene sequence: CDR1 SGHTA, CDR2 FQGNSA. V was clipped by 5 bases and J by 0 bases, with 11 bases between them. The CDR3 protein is CASSINRVSYEQYF. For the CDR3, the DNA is TGTGCCAGCAGCATCAACAGAGTCTCCTACGAGCAGTACTTC.

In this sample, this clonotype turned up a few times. The CDR3 sequence: CASSVQGSERQPQHF. The CDR3 DNA reads TGTGCCAGTAGTGTGCAGGGGAGCGAACGGCAGCCCCAGCATTTT. This chain joins TRBV19 and TRBJ1-5; perhaps TRBD1 as D (6 bases). The CDR3 consists of 15 residues. Trimming cost V 5 bases and J 7 bases, with 18 bases left between them. Per the germline V gene, CDR1 is LNHDA and CDR2 is SQIVND (reference sequence).

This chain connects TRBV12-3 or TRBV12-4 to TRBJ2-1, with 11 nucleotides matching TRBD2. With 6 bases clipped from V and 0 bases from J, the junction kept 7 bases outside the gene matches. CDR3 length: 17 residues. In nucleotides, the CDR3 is TGTGCCAGCAGCAAGACTAGCGGGGCTACCTCCTACAATGAGCAGTTCTTC. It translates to CASSKTSGATSYNEQFF.

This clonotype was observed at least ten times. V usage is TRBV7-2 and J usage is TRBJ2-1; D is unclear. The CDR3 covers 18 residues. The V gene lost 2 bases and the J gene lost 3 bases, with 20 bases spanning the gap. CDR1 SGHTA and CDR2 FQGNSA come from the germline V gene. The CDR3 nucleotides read TGTGCCAGCAGCTTAAGGCGGTTCCTTACTCCCGACTACAATGAGCAGTTCTTC. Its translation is CASSLRRFLTPDYNEQFF.